The 18 T cell receptor beta chains in this list originate from one sample, sequenced in a study of shared clonotypes between healthy human individuals (dated by TCRdb to the early 2020s). Libraries were made using the immunoSEQ multiplex PCR assay. Entries here come from immuneACCESS through TCRdb and include only in-frame sequences with V and J called. Some clones fail to appear in such tables; in the studies checked, an unresolved V gene covers under half of the shortfall, and the cause of the remainder is unknown. This sample comprises just over 2,000,000 clones, about 95% of them detected only once. The ten largest account for roughly 1.1% of the sample. CD8 naive samples were obtained by positive selection for CCR7 among CD45RO-negative cells, yielding a CD45RA+CCR7+ population from which TemRA cells were excluded. Sequencing used naive CD8+ T cells sorted from blood. The cell subset or site label, read with the paper, signifies: CD45RA+CCR7+. These receptors were obtained from a young man in good health.

The rearrangement uses TRBV4-1 and TRBJ1-6; 9 bases match TRBD1. The junction had 7 bases not matched to a gene; V was cut back by 5 bases and J by 2 bases. In germline, CDR1 is MGHRA, CDR2 YSYEKL. The CDR3 spans 17 residues. CDR3 protein: CASSATGGWAYNSPLHF. CDR3 DNA: TGCGCCAGCAGCGCCACAGGGGGCTGGGCCTATAATTCACCCCTCCACTTT.

The chain links TRBV30 to TRBJ2-7, with 7 bases aligning to TRBD1. Germline V gene data show CDR1 as GTSNPN and CDR2 as SVGIG (reference sequence). The V gene end was trimmed by 1 base and the J gene end by 3 bases; junction bases not matched to a gene: 9. This CDR3 is 15 amino acids long. In DNA form, the CDR3 reads TGTGCCTGGAGTGCCCTGGGTCCAGGGGGCTACGAGCAGTACTTC. Protein product: CAWSALGPGGYEQYF.

Points on this clone: Other DNA sequences in this sample translate to the same CDR3. This chain joins TRBV27 and TRBJ1-5; 10 positions agree with TRBD1. The CDR3 contains 15 residues. The germline CDR1 and CDR2 sequences are MNHEY and SMNVEV (reference sequence). V was pared by 5 bases and J by 2 bases, with 3 bases of the junction left unmatched. DNA of the CDR3: TGTGCCAGCAGTCCCGGGACAGGGGGCAATCAGCCCCAGCATTTT. Translated, it gives CASSPGTGGNQPQHF.

This rearrangement joins TRBV7-8 to TRBJ1-2; TRBD1 is a possible D gene (6 bases). The CDR3 extends over 16 amino acids. Trimming left V 5 bases short and J 6 bases short, with 22 bases between. In germline, CDR1 is SGHVS, CDR2 FQNEAQ. The CDR3 DNA reads as TGTGCCAGCAGCCCTCAGGGGACTGTTTCTGAGGATGGCTACACCTTC. Protein product: CASSPQGTVSEDGYTF.

The chain recombines TRBV4-1 with TRBJ2-2, with 7 bases identical to TRBD2. The CDR3 totals 18 residues. The germline V gene encodes CDR1 MGHRA and CDR2 YSYEKL. J was trimmed by 0 bases and V by 3 bases; bases with no gene match: 10. Written as DNA, the CDR3 is TGCGCCAGCAGCCACCCCCAGGGAGGGCCGTCGAACACCGGGGAGCTGTTTTTT. Amino acid sequence: CASSHPQGGPSNTGELFF.

This clone was detected only once. Other DNA sequences within the sample encode an identical CDR3. The V and J genes are TRBV19 and TRBJ1-1, with D perhaps TRBD1 (6 bases). Germline lookup yields CDR1 LNHDA and CDR2 SQIVND (reference sequence). The V end lost 2 bases, the J end lost 4 bases, and 8 bases lay between the germline ends. This CDR3 is 13 amino acids long. The CDR3 nucleotides are TGTGCCAGTAGTATAATAGGGGGCACTGAAGCTTTCTTT. It encodes CASSIIGGTEAFF.

The CDR3: CASSQDVSSSYNEQFF. The CDR3 DNA reads as TGCGCCAGCAGCCAAGATGTCTCGAGCTCCTACAATGAGCAGTTCTTC. The chain links TRBV4-3 to TRBJ2-1; D is unresolved. The CDR3 extends over 16 amino acids. The germline V gene encodes CDR1 LGHNA and CDR2 YSLEER. V lost 0 bases, J lost 0 bases, and 9 bases lay in between.

The V and J genes are TRBV30 and TRBJ1-4; no reliable D call. The CDR3 runs 13 residues. Between the trimmed V and J ends, which lost 3 bases and 7 bases, there was a span of 12 bases. CDR1 and CDR2 (germline): GTSNPN, SVGIG (reference sequence). For the CDR3, the DNA is TGTGCCTGGAGCGGTAGTTCCGGTGAAAAACTGTTTTTT. Protein: CAWSGSSGEKLFF.

The chain uses TRBV11-2 and TRBJ2-7, with 7 bases aligning to TRBD1. There are 15 residues in the CDR3. J was trimmed by 3 bases and V by 5 bases; bases with no gene match: 10. The V gene's germline CDR1 is SGHAT and CDR2 FQNNGV. The CDR3 DNA reads TGTGCCAGCAGCCAGCTAGGGGGCGGCGGCTACGAGCAGTACTTC. Amino acid sequence: CASSQLGGGGYEQYF.

In its sample, this clone was seen once. The chain uses TRBV4-1 and TRBJ2-7, with D uncertain. The CDR3 covers 15 residues. The germline gives CDR1 MGHRA, CDR2 YSYEKL. The V gene lost 1 base and the J gene lost 2 bases, with 12 bases spanning the gap. CDR3 nucleotide sequence: TGCGCCAGCAGCCAAGCGGCAGGCCTGACCTACGAGCAGTACTTC. This gives the protein CASSQAAGLTYEQYF.

The chain recombines TRBV7-2 with TRBJ1-1; maybe TRBD1 (5 bases). The CDR3 runs to 13 residues. V lost 1 base and J lost 10, with 13 bases in between. CDR1 and CDR2 from the germline V gene are SGHTA and FQGNSA. The CDR3: CASSLGGRQSAFF. CDR3 sequence (DNA): TGTGCCAGCAGCTTAGGGGGACGGCAGTCAGCTTTCTTT.

This clone occurred once. The V call is TRBV25-1, the J call TRBJ2-2; D not resolved. V lost 3 bases, J lost 6 bases, and 14 bases lay in between. Germline CDR1 and CDR2: MGHDK and SYGVNS. This CDR3 region has 15 residues. The CDR3 coding sequence is TGTGCCAGCAGTGAGGCGACGACGCGAGCCGGGGAGCTGTTTTTT. This codes for CASSEATTRAGELFF. Full variable domain (remainder filled in from reference TRBV25-1 and TRBJ2-2): EADIYQTPRYLVIGTGKKITLECSQTMGHDKMYWYQQDPGMELHLIHYSYGVNSTEKGDLSSESTVSRIRTEHFPLTLESARPSHTSQYLCASSEATTRAGELFFGEGSRLTVL.

The rearrangement links TRBV13 to TRBJ2-7, with 10 bases matching TRBD2. V trimming: 0 bases; J trimming: 2 bases; junction bases outside the gene matches: 10. The CDR3 has 18 amino acids. CDR1 is PRHDT, CDR2 FYEKMQ, per germline (reference sequence). The CDR3 sequence is CASSLGLAGDPTTYEQYF. Written as DNA, the CDR3 is TGTGCCAGCAGCTTAGGCCTAGCGGGGGACCCGACTACCTACGAGCAGTACTTC.

The chain is built from TRBV4-1 and TRBJ2-1, with TRBD2 matching over 13 bases. CDR1 is MGHRA and CDR2 is YSYEKL in the germline V gene. This CDR3 contains 15 residues. The V gene end was trimmed by 4 bases and the J gene end by 5 bases; junction bases not matched to a gene: 2. The CDR3 nucleotides read TGCGCCAGCAGCCTACTAGCGGGGGGGGACAATGAGCAGTTCTTC. It encodes CASSLLAGGDNEQFF.

The CDR3 bases are TGTGCCAGCAGCCCAGACAGGGCCACTGAAGCTTTCTTT. As protein: CASSPDRATEAFF. The chain combines TRBV7-9 with TRBJ1-1, with 7 bases lining up with TRBD1. This CDR3 has 13 residues. Germline CDR1 reads SEHNR; CDR2 reads FQNEAQ (reference sequence). Germline trimming cut 5 bases from V and 4 bases from J; bases unmatched to any gene: 4. Full variable domain (rest looked up from reference TRBV7-9 and TRBJ1-1): DTGVSQNPRHKITKRGQNVTFRCDPISEHNRLYWYRQTLGQGPEFLTYFQNEAQLEKSRLLSDRFSAERPKGSFSTLEIQRTEQGDSAMYLCASSPDRATEAFFGQGTRLTVV.

The J gene is TRBJ2-3, the V gene TRBV19, with a tentative D call TRBD2 (5 bases). The CDR3 sequence is 16 residues long. Deletions cut 0 bases from V and 3 bases from J, with 13 bases between. The germline gives CDR1 LNHDA, CDR2 SQIVND (reference sequence). The CDR3 nucleotides read TGTGCCAGTAGTATAGACAGCGGTACCCCTACAGATACGCAGTATTTT. Translation gives CASSIDSGTPTDTQYF.

In regard to this clone: The same CDR3 can be traced to other DNA sequences in this sample. This chain uses TRBV4-1 with TRBJ1-1, with D hard to call. This CDR3 spans 12 amino acids. The V end lost 1 base, the J end lost 7 bases, and 7 bases lay between the germline ends. From germline, CDR1 is MGHRA and CDR2 YSYEKL. The CDR3: CASSQVGSEAFF. CDR3 nucleotide sequence: TGCGCCAGCAGCCAAGTAGGCAGTGAAGCTTTCTTT.

The chain combines TRBV9 with TRBJ2-7, with D perhaps TRBD1 or TRBD2 (5 bases each). Trimming took 2 bases from V and 5 from J, leaving 14 bases between them. The germline V gene has CDR1 SGDLS and CDR2 YYNGEE. There are 14 residues in the CDR3. The CDR3 loop is CASSVGASIDEQYF. CDR3 bases: TGTGCCAGCAGCGTCGGGGCTAGCATCGACGAGCAGTACTTC.